This T cell receptor (beta chain) was recorded in a study of blood T cell repertoires in COVID-19. In the study's own analysis: The authors estimated nucleated cell counts from reference gene primer amplification. Sequencing was performed with immunoSEQ multiplex PCR; in TCRdb, only in-frame clones are kept and a portion is missing. From that table come the V and J calls and clone size; the DNA was used to work out D and trimming. The sample includes 200,000 to 300,000 clones, about 80% seen only once; the top ten take 3.3%. This CDR3 has 16 residues. V dropped 7 bases and J dropped 0 bases, with 17 bases sitting between them. CDR1 and CDR2 from the germline V gene are SGHTA and FQGNSA.

Sequencing was done on a sample of peripheral blood. The clonotype comes from an elderly woman with acute or convalescent COVID-19. The V call is TRBV7-2, the J call TRBJ2-3; maybe TRBD2 (6 bases). In DNA, the CDR3 is TGTGCCAGCACCTCCCTGGGGACTGCCAGCACAGATACGCAGTATTTT. It yields the protein CASTSLGTASTDTQYF.